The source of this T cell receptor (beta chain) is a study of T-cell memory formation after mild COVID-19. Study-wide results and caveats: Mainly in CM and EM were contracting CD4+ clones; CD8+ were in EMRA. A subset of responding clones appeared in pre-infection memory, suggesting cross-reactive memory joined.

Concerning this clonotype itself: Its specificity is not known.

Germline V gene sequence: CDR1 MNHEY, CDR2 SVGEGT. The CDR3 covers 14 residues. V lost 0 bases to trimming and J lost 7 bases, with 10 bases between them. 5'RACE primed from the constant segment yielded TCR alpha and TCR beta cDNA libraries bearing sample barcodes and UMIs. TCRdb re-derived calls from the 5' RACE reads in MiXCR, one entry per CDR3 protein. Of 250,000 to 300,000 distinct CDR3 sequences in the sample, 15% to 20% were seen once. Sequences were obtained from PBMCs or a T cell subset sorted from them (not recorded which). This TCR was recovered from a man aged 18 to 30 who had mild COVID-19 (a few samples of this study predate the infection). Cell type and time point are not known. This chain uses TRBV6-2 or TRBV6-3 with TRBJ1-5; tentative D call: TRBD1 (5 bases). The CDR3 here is CASSYSRGAQPQHF. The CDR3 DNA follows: TGTGCCAGCAGTTACTCGAGAGGGGCACAGCCCCAGCATTTT.